This is a list of T cell receptor beta chains from one sample in a study of T cell changes during pregnancy in multiple sclerosis. The protocol was immunoSEQ multiplex PCR, while the TCRdb copy is restricted to in-frame clones and leaves out a portion. Here the sample spans 90,000 to 100,000 clones, 90% to 95% being singletons. The sequencing here drew on peripheral blood, taken in the third trimester of pregnancy. These receptors were obtained from a female donor with multiple sclerosis, enrolled in a pregnancy study. Both conserved end residues are part of each CDR3. The D gene is left open where the match is weak. Expanded clones get a size class; other rows say once, few or many, or leave the size out.

TRBJ2-7 | TRBV19 | 12 | NA | NA | CASSSGSGEQYF | TGTGCCAGTTCCTCCGGGTCGGGTGAGCAGTACTTC
TRBJ2-1 | TRBV11-3 | 16 | NA | TRBD1 | CASSGGRDRRFDEQFF | TGTGCCAGCAGCGGCGGACGGGACAGGAGATTCGATGAGCAGTTCTTC
TRBJ2-5 | TRBV5-4 | 13 | few | NA | CASSAGLGGTQYF | TGTGCCAGCAGCGCGGGGCTTGGGGGGACCCAGTACTTC
TRBJ2-3 | TRBV6-5 | 13 | NA | NA | CASSYRVADTQYF | TGTGCCAGCAGTTACCGCGTGGCAGATACGCAGTATTTT
TRBJ1-3 | TRBV4-1 | 16 | NA | NA | CASSQRTGISGNTIYF | TGCGCCAGCAGCCAACGAACAGGTATCTCTGGAAACACCATATATTTT
TRBJ2-7 | TRBV4-1 | 16 | NA | TRBD2 | CASSQGQREGLNEQYF | TGCGCCAGCAGCCAAGGTCAGCGGGAGGGCCTCAACGAGCAGTACTTC
TRBJ1-4 | TRBV4-2 | 16 | NA | NA | CASSQDPQGGSEKLFF | TGTGCCAGCAGCCAAGACCCCCAAGGTGGGAGTGAAAAACTGTTTTTT
TRBJ1-1 | TRBV19 | 13 | NA | NA | CASSIRGGTEAFF | TGTGCCAGTAGTATTAGGGGAGGGACTGAAGCTTTCTTT
TRBJ1-2 | TRBV5-4 | 14 | once | TRBD1 | CASSLDGGGHGYTF | TGTGCCAGCAGCTTGGATGGAGGGGGCCATGGCTACACCTTC
TRBJ2-5 | TRBV5-4 | 14 | NA | TRBD2 | CASSFSGLQETQYF | TGTGCCAGCAGCTTTAGCGGGCTCCAAGAGACCCAGTACTTC
TRBJ2-7 | TRBV6-1 | 16 | NA | TRBD2 | CASSARLAGGSYEQYF | TGTGCCAGCAGTGCCCGACTAGCGGGGGGCTCCTACGAGCAGTACTTC
TRBJ2-7 | TRBV6-4 | 17 | NA | TRBD2 | CASSEWGEAGVNHEQYF | TGTGCCAGCAGTGAATGGGGGGAGGCGGGAGTAAACCACGAGCAGTACTTC
TRBJ1-2 | TRBV6-5 | 15 | NA | NA | CASSLGGRVRDGYTF | TGTGCCAGCAGTCTGGGAGGGAGGGTCCGAGATGGCTACACCTTC
TRBJ2-3 | TRBV7-9 | 16 | NA | TRBD2 | CASRGLAGDSTDTQYF | TGTGCCAGCAGGGGACTAGCGGGAGACAGCACAGATACGCAGTATTTT
TRBJ2-2 | TRBV2 | 14 | NA | NA | CASTFPPGTGELFF | TGTGCCAGCACCTTCCCCCCGGGCACCGGGGAGCTGTTTTTT
TRBJ2-2 | TRBV25-1 | 12 | NA | NA | CASRRAIGELFF | TGTGCCAGCAGGCGGGCGATCGGGGAGCTGTTTTTT
TRBJ1-1 | TRBV12-5 | 15 | NA | TRBD1 | CASGETTGMNTEAFF | TGTGCTAGTGGTGAAACGACAGGGATGAACACTGAAGCTTTCTTT
TRBJ1-4 | TRBV5-4 | 15 | once | TRBD1 | CASSLGGTVNEKLFF | TGTGCCAGCAGCTTGGGCGGGACAGTTAATGAAAAACTGTTTTTT
TRBJ2-7 | TRBV6-5 | 15 | NA | NA | CASSTVYGDGLEQYF | TGTGCCAGCAGTACTGTGTATGGAGACGGCCTGGAGCAGTACTTC
TRBJ2-7 | TRBV19 | 14 | NA | NA | CASSYSPQSYEQYF | TGTGCCAGTTCATACTCCCCCCAATCCTACGAGCAGTACTTC
TRBJ2-3 | TRBV5-1 | 15 | NA | NA | CASKRREVEADTQYF | TGCGCCTCGAAGCGTCGAGAGGTGGAAGCAGATACGCAGTATTTT
TRBJ2-7 | TRBV28 | 14 | NA | NA | CASSLWAGALSQYF | TGTGCCAGCAGCCTCTGGGCGGGGGCGCTTTCCCAGTACTTC
TRBJ2-7 | TRBV5-1 | 14 | once | NA | CASSLDARSYEQYF | TGCGCCAGCAGCTTGGATGCGCGATCTTACGAGCAGTACTTC
TRBJ2-3 | TRBV29-1 | 13 | NA | NA | CSVGLGVTDTQYF | TGCAGCGTAGGCCTGGGCGTCACAGATACGCAGTATTTT
TRBJ2-7 | TRBV15 | 16 | NA | TRBD1 | CATSREDRGRLYEQYF | TGTGCCACCAGCAGAGAAGACAGGGGGCGATTGTACGAGCAGTACTTC
TRBJ2-7 | TRBV28 | 14 | NA | TRBD1 | CASIPGTANYEQYF | TGTGCCAGTATTCCCGGGACAGCCAACTACGAGCAGTACTTC
TRBJ2-2 | TRBV7-6 | 17 | NA | TRBD1 | CASSAHQDRIFGGELFF | TGTGCCAGCAGCGCCCACCAGGACAGGATATTCGGCGGGGAGCTGTTTTTT
TRBJ1-5 | TRBV7-2 | 15 | NA | NA | CASSWVGAGNQPQHF | TGTGCCAGCAGCTGGGTGGGGGCGGGCAATCAGCCCCAGCATTTT
TRBJ2-1 | TRBV19 | 15 | NA | TRBD2 | CASSISLAVGNEQFF | TGTGCCAGTAGTATATCACTAGCGGTTGGGAATGAGCAGTTCTTC
TRBJ2-7 | TRBV27 | 13 | NA | TRBD2 | CASSPGGWDEQYF | TGTGCCAGCAGTCCGGGGGGATGGGACGAGCAGTACTTC
TRBJ2-7 | TRBV9 | 16 | NA | TRBD2 | CASSEGSGRGAYEQYF | TGTGCCAGCAGCGAGGGTAGCGGGAGGGGGGCCTACGAGCAGTACTTC
TRBJ1-3 | TRBV9 | 16 | NA | NA | CASSGRDTFSGNTIYF | TGTGCCAGCAGCGGCCGGGACACTTTCTCTGGAAACACCATATATTTT
TRBJ2-7 | TRBV15 | 16 | NA | TRBD1 | CATSRDIGGHSYEQYF | TGTGCCACCAGCAGAGATATAGGGGGCCACTCCTACGAGCAGTACTTC
TRBJ2-5 | TRBV15 | 14 | NA | TRBD1 | CATSRTGAGETQYF | TGTGCCACCAGCAGGACAGGGGCCGGAGAGACCCAGTACTTC
TRBJ1-1 | TRBV12-5 | 15 | few | NA | CASAPGHPTRLEAFF | TGTGCTAGTGCCCCGGGACATCCAACCCGGCTTGAAGCTTTCTTT
TRBJ2-3 | TRBV4-2 | 16 | NA | TRBD2 | CASSGVGTTSTDTQYF | TGTGCCAGCAGCGGCGTCGGGACTACGAGCACAGATACGCAGTATTTT
TRBJ2-2 | TRBV4-3 | 17 | NA | NA | CASSPNSPTLAFGELFF | TGCGCCAGCAGCCCGAATTCCCCAACTCTAGCGTTCGGGGAGCTGTTTTTT
TRBJ2-7 | TRBV4-1 | 13 | NA | NA | CASSRDWGDEQYF | TGCGCCAGCAGCCGGGACTGGGGCGACGAGCAGTACTTC
TRBJ1-2 | TRBV19 | 11 | NA | NA | CASRSVWGNTF | TGTGCCAGTCGGTCCGTATGGGGCAACACCTTC
TRBJ2-2 | TRBV6-5 | 15 | NA | NA | CASSYWGADTGELFF | TGTGCCAGCAGTTACTGGGGAGCGGACACCGGGGAGCTGTTTTTT
TRBJ2-7 | TRBV28 | 14 | NA | TRBD2 | CASSLRLAGYEQYF | TGTGCCAGCAGTTTACGACTAGCGGGCTACGAGCAGTACTTC
TRBJ2-3 | TRBV5-1 | 15 | once | NA | CASSFSGFGTDTQYF | TGCGCCAGCAGCTTTTCGGGGTTTGGCACAGATACGCAGTATTTT
TRBJ2-5 | TRBV7-6 | 17 | NA | TRBD2 | CASSLASGGRVQETQYF | TGTGCCAGCAGCTTAGCGTCTGGCGGGAGGGTCCAAGAGACCCAGTACTTC
TRBJ1-1 | TRBV19 | 13 | once | NA | CASSIRGSTEAFF | TGTGCCAGTAGTATTAGGGGGTCTACTGAAGCTTTCTTT
TRBJ2-7 | TRBV7-8 | 18 | NA | TRBD2 | CASSPVGLAGGSSYEQYF | TGTGCCAGCAGTCCGGTAGGACTAGCGGGAGGCAGCTCCTACGAGCAGTACTTC
TRBJ2-1 | TRBV7-2 | 15 | NA | NA | CASSLEKGKSYEQFF | TGTGCCAGCAGCTTAGAGAAGGGGAAAAGTTATGAGCAGTTCTTC
TRBJ1-2 | TRBV2 | 11 | NA | TRBD1 | CAKGTAYGYTF | TGTGCCAAAGGGACAGCCTATGGCTACACCTTC
TRBJ2-7 | TRBV13 | 12 | NA | NA | CASSWVGGEQYF | TGTGCCAGCAGCTGGGTCGGGGGTGAGCAGTACTTC
TRBJ1-5 | TRBV7-8 | 14 | NA | NA | CASSPGLSNQPQHF | TGTGCCAGCAGTCCCGGACTATCAAATCAGCCCCAGCATTTT
TRBJ2-1 | TRBV9 | 16 | NA | NA | CASSLKWGRLDNEQFF | TGTGCCAGCAGCCTTAAATGGGGCCGACTCGACAATGAGCAGTTCTTC
TRBJ2-1 | TRBV7-2 | 19 | NA | TRBD2 | CASSFLAGGVSSSYNEQFF | TGTGCCAGCAGCTTTCTAGCGGGGGGGGTTTCTAGCTCCTACAATGAGCAGTTCTTC
TRBJ2-1 | TRBV2 | 17 | NA | TRBD2 | CASSEALAGLAGNEQFF | TGTGCCAGCAGTGAAGCTTTGGCGGGACTAGCGGGCAATGAGCAGTTCTTC